This T cell receptor (beta chain) was captured in a study of T cells in Graves' hyperthyroidism and ophthalmopathy. Hyperthyroidism, newly diagnosed and lasting under 2 months, affected patients aged 18 to 65. Uncontrolled infection, other autoimmune disease, pregnancy or lactation barred patients from enrollment. Amplified TCR beta CDR3 regions derived from RNA transcripts. Initially, a first-round RT-PCR of the TCR CDR3 employed the HTBI primer set. A single record per CDR3 protein comes from TCRdb applying MiXCR to the multiplex PCR reads. The table has 150,000 or so distinct CDR3 sequences, roughly 23% seen once. V lost 5 bases, J lost 1 base, and 11 bases lay in between. The CDR3 has 15 amino acids. Germline lookup yields CDR1 SGHTA and CDR2 FQGNSA.

This chain joins TRBV7-2 and TRBJ2-2; unclear D gene. Sequenced: blood. The TCR comes from a woman between 50 and 59 years old with Graves' hyperthyroidism that later progressed to Graves' ophthalmopathy. The CDR3 region is CASSPKSGNTGELFF. DNA of the CDR3: TGTGCCAGCAGCCCCAAGTCAGGGAACACCGGGGAGCTGTTTTTT.